The entry below gives a single T cell receptor beta chain sequence along with its context. Its antigen is not identified. This entry is derived from a study of T cell responses to AZD1222 COVID-19 vaccine. Overall study context: Pooled in the analysis were second doses at about 4 or about 12 weeks. Study findings and constraints: Nearly half of spike-specific TCRs reportedly target unmutated variant regions.

Sequencing was performed with immunoSEQ multiplex PCR; in TCRdb, only in-frame clones are kept and a portion is missing. Of roughly 84,000 clones in the sample, about 85% were seen once. Germline V gene sequence: CDR1 SGDLS, CDR2 YYNGEE. J was trimmed by 0 bases and V by 4 bases; bases with no gene match: 9. CDR3 length: 17 residues. The TCR originated in an adult in good health. The sample was peripheral blood, taken on day 0 of AZD1222 vaccination. The chain combines TRBV9 with TRBJ1-3; 8 bases map to TRBD1. CDR3 coding DNA: TGTGCCAGCAGCTTCGGACAGGGTGGTAGCTCTGGAAACACCATATATTTT. The encoded protein is CASSFGQGGSSGNTIYF.